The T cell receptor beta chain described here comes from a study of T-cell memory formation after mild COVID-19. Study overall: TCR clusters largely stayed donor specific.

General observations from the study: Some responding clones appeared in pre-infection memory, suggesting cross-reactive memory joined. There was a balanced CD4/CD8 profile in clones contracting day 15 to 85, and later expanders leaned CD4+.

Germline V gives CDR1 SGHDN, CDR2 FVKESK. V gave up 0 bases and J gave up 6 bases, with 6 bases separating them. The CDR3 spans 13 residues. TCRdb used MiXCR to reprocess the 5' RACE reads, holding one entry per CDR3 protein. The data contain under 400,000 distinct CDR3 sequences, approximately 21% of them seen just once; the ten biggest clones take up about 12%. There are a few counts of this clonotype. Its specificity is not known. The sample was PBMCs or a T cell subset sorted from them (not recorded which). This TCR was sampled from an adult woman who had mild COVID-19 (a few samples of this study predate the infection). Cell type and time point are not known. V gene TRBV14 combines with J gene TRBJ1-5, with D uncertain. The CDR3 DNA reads TGTGCCAGCAGCCAAGATGGGGTTCAGCCCCAGCATTTT. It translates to CASSQDGVQPQHF.